This TCR beta chain was recovered during a study of beta chain features in type 1 diabetes. This clone appeared a few times. The antigen is unknown. Reverse transcription of all isolated RNA meant that expressed TCRB transcripts were sequenced. Clones were sequenced by immunoSEQ multiplex PCR, and TCRdb holds only the in-frame ones, with some missing. The data contain some 190,000 clones, 6% to 9% of them singletons. Overall study findings and caveats: In every one of the four CD4+ subsets, TCRB CDR3s were moderately but significantly shorter in Type 1 diabetes patients.

The CDR3 is 15 residues long. Germline CDR1 and CDR2: SGHRS and YFSETQ. The V end lost 0 bases, the J end lost 0 bases, and 6 bases lay between the germline ends. What was sequenced was central memory CD4+ T cells from blood. The sequence came from a man aged 18 to 30 with type 1 diabetes. The gene calls are TRBV5-1 and TRBJ2-2; D unresolved. This CDR3 is CASSLDSPNTGELFF. The CDR3 DNA sequence: TGCGCCAGCAGCTTGGACAGTCCGAACACCGGGGAGCTGTTTTTT.